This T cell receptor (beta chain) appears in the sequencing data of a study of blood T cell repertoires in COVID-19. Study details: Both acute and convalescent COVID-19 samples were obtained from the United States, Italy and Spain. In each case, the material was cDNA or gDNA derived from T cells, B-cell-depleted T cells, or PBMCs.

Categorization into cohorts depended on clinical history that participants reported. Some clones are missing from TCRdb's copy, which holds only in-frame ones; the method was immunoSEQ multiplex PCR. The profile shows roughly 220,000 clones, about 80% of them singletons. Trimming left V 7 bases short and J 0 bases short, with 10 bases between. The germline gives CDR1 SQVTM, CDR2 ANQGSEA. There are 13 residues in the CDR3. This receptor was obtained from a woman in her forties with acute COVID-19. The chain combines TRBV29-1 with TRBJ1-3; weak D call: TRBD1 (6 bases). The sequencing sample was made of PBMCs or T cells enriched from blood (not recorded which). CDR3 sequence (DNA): TGCAGCGCCCGGGACAACTCTGGAAACACCATATATTTT. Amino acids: CSARDNSGNTIYF.